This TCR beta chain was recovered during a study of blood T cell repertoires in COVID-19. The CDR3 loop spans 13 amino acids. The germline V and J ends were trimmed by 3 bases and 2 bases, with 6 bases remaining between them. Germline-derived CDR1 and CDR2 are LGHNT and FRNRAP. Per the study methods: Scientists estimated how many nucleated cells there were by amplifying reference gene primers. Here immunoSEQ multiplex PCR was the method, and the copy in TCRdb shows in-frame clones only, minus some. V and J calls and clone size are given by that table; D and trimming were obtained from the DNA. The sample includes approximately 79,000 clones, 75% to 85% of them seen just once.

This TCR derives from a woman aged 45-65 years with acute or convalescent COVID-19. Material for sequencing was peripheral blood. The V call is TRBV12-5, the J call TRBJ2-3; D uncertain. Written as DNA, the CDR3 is TGTGCTAGTGGTTTATACAACACAGATACGCAGTATTTT. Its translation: CASGLYNTDTQYF.